These 24 T cell receptor beta chains originate from one sample sequenced in a study of T cells in localized non-small cell lung cancer. Only in-frame clones appear in the TCRdb table, and some are missing; sequencing was by immunoSEQ multiplex PCR. The table lists approximately 24,000 clones, 91% of them singletons. The starting material was peripheral blood, obtained before any cancer treatment. The source is a female donor at least 60 years old with stage II squamous cell lung carcinoma.

The V call is TRBV6-5, the J call TRBJ2-7; D is unresolved. This CDR3 region has 10 residues. Trimming stripped 8 bases from V and 4 bases from J, with 6 bases between. Germline V gene data show CDR1 as MNHEY and CDR2 as SVGAGI. DNA for the CDR3: TGTGCCAGCGGGCAATACGAGCAGTACTTC. It codes for CASGQYEQYF.

The chain uses TRBV7-9 and TRBJ1-4; 7 bases are shared with TRBD1. J gave up 5 bases and V 1 base, and 4 bases lay outside the gene matches. Germline V CDR1 and CDR2: SEHNR, FQNEAQ (reference sequence). This CDR3 spans 15 amino acids. CDR3 sequence: CASSLGDRLNEKLFF. For the CDR3, the DNA is TGTGCCAGCAGCTTAGGGGACAGACTAAATGAAAAACTGTTTTTT.

This chain connects TRBV6-1 to TRBJ1-2; no clear D gene. The V end was cut by 0 bases, the J end by 7 bases, with 6 bases between. Germline V gene lookup returns CDR1 MNHNS and CDR2 SASEGT. CDR3 length: 12 amino acids. CDR3 in amino acids: CASSEASRGYTF. DNA of the CDR3: TGTGCCAGCAGTGAAGCGAGCCGTGGCTACACCTTC.

The chain employs TRBV2 and TRBJ2-1, with 16 bases lining up with TRBD2. This CDR3 has 17 residues. V lost 6 bases and J lost 12; bases outside the gene matches: 14. Looked up from germline, CDR1 is SNHLY and CDR2 is FYNNEI. CDR3 bases: TGTGCCAGCAGCGGGGGGACTAGCGGGAGGGCCTTTGGAGGGCAGTTCTTC. This sequence encodes CASSGGTSGRAFGGQFF.

The V call is TRBV7-3, the J call TRBJ2-7; 9 positions agree with TRBD2. This CDR3 is 14 amino acids long. Germline values: CDR1 SGHTA, CDR2 FQGTGA. V lost 0 bases to trimming and J lost 4 bases; unmatched junction nucleotides: 1. The CDR3: CASSLTSGSYEQYF. The CDR3 DNA sequence: TGTGCCAGCAGCTTAACTAGCGGGAGTTACGAGCAGTACTTC.

This chain links TRBV7-2 with TRBJ2-1; D remains unclear. CDR1 and CDR2 (germline): SGHTA, FQGNSA. V dropped 3 bases and J dropped 10 bases, with 10 bases sitting between them. This CDR3 comprises 12 residues. CDR3 loop: CASSFRVGEQFF. CDR3 coding DNA: TGTGCCAGCAGCTTTAGAGTTGGCGAGCAGTTCTTC.

The rearrangement joins TRBV2 to TRBJ2-2; perhaps TRBD2 as D (6 bases). Germline CDR1 and CDR2: SNHLY and FYNNEI. V was shortened by 11 bases and J by 1 base, with 14 bases between the two germline ends. This CDR3 contains 14 residues. The CDR3 region has the DNA TGTGCCTCCGGGGGTAGCGGGAACACCGGGGAGCTGTTTTTT. As protein: CASGGSGNTGELFF.

This clone was seen just once. CDR3 amino acids: CASQQQGDTEAFF. The CDR3 nucleotides are TGTGCCAGCCAACAACAGGGAGACACTGAAGCTTTCTTT. The rearrangement uses TRBV7-6 and TRBJ1-1; perhaps TRBD1 as D (6 bases). Trimming cost V 8 bases and J 3 bases, with 13 bases left between them. This CDR3 comprises 13 residues. The V gene's germline CDR1 is SGHVS and CDR2 FNYEAQ.

V and J are TRBV27 and TRBJ1-2; 7 bases are shared with TRBD1. The J segment lost 7 bases and the V segment lost 6 bases, leaving 11 bases of the junction unmatched. CDR1 is MNHEY, CDR2 SMNVEV, per germline (reference sequence). The CDR3 sequence is 14 residues long. CDR3 nucleotide sequence: TGTGCCAGCAGGAGGACCCTGGGACAGATTGGCTACACCTTC. It codes for CASRRTLGQIGYTF.

J is TRBJ1-3 and V is TRBV2; no clear D gene. Germline CDR1 reads SNHLY; CDR2 reads FYNNEI. CDR3 length: 14 residues. V lost 6 bases, J lost 4 bases, and 13 bases lay in between. In nucleotides, the CDR3 is TGTGCCAGCAGGGATCAGTTAACGGGAAACACCATATATTTT. It specifies CASRDQLTGNTIYF. The full variable domain, its missing parts supplied by reference TRBV2 and TRBJ1-3, is EPEVTQTPSHQVTQMGQEVILRCVPISNHLYFYWYRQILGQKVEFLVSFYNNEISEKSEIFDDQFSVERPDGSNFTLKIRSTKLEDSAMYFCASRDQLTGNTIYFGEGSWLTVV.

This chain uses TRBV4-2 with TRBJ2-1; tentatively, D is TRBD2 (5 bases). The CDR3 contains 14 residues. V was cut by 0 bases and J by 3 bases, with 6 bases left in between. Germline loops: CDR1 LGHNA, CDR2 YNFKEQ. The CDR3 coding sequence is TGTGCCAGCAGCCAAGAAGGAGGCTACAATGAGCAGTTCTTC. Its translation: CASSQEGGYNEQFF.

This chain links TRBV5-1 with TRBJ1-2, with no clear D. The CDR3 sequence is 13 residues long. The V end was cut by 0 bases, the J end by 5 bases, with 8 bases between. Germline assignment: CDR1 SGHRS and CDR2 YFSETQ. The CDR3 region is CASSLAGEYGYTF. The DNA for the CDR3 is TGCGCCAGCAGCTTGGCTGGGGAATATGGCTACACCTTC.

The chain couples TRBV2 to TRBJ2-5; D is unresolved. CDR1 is SNHLY and CDR2 is FYNNEI in the germline V gene. The CDR3 has 18 amino acids. Trimming pared 2 bases from V and 5 bases from J, leaving 24 bases between. This CDR3 is CASSEWTLARGFGETQYF. The CDR3 DNA follows: TGTGCCAGCAGTGAATGGACCTTGGCACGTGGGTTTGGGGAGACCCAGTACTTC.

The chain couples TRBV5-1 to TRBJ2-3; 14 nucleotides agree with TRBD2. The V and J ends lost 4 bases and 2 bases, in that order; junction bases with no gene match: 6. Germline CDR1 is SGHRS and CDR2 is YFSETQ. This CDR3 has 17 residues. CDR3 in amino acids: CASSPGLAGGTTDTQYF. In nucleotides, the CDR3 is TGCGCCAGCAGCCCTGGACTAGCGGGGGGTACCACAGATACGCAGTATTTT.

The chain has TRBV2 and TRBJ2-1; D unresolved. Per germline, CDR1 SNHLY and CDR2 FYNNEI. The V end lost 10 bases, the J end lost 6 bases, and 10 bases lay between the germline ends. The CDR3 loop spans 11 amino acids. This CDR3 reads CANPVGNEQFF. The CDR3 nucleotides read TGTGCCAATCCAGTAGGCAATGAGCAGTTCTTC. The variable domain in full, completed from reference TRBV2 and TRBJ2-1, reads EPEVTQTPSHQVTQMGQEVILRCVPISNHLYFYWYRQILGQKVEFLVSFYNNEISEKSEIFDDQFSVERPDGSNFTLKIRSTKLEDSAMYFCANPVGNEQFFGPGTRLTVL.

The chain carries TRBV5-1 and TRBJ1-1; weak D call: TRBD1 (5 bases). Germline CDR1 and CDR2: SGHRS and YFSETQ. The CDR3 contains 14 residues. The V end was cut by 1 base, the J end by 3 bases, with 10 bases between. CDR3 nucleotides: TGCGCCAGCAGCTTGAAAGGGGAATACACTGAAGCTTTCTTT. Translated: CASSLKGEYTEAFF.

In its sample, this clone was seen once. This sequence joins TRBV4-1 and TRBJ2-3; weak D call: TRBD2 (5 bases). The CDR3 length is 16 residues. Germline CDR1 and CDR2: MGHRA and YSYEKL. Between the trimmed V and J ends, which lost 0 bases and 3 bases, there was a span of 13 bases. The CDR3 DNA reads as TGCGCCAGCAGCCAAGAGGTGGGAGTACGTACAGATACGCAGTATTTT. Translation: CASSQEVGVRTDTQYF.

V usage is TRBV6-5 and J usage is TRBJ1-6, with TRBD1 identical over 7 bases. This CDR3 is built from 14 residues. Trimming at V came to 6 bases and at J to 8 bases, leaving 7 bases not matched to a gene. The V gene's germline CDR1 is MNHEY and CDR2 SVGAGI. CDR3 amino acids: CASSRQGGYSPLHF. As DNA, the CDR3 is TGTGCCAGCAGCAGACAGGGAGGGTATTCACCCCTCCACTTT.

The V gene is TRBV7-6, the J gene TRBJ2-7, with 8 bases identical to TRBD2. V shed 3 bases, J shed 0 bases, and the junction held 1 base outside the gene matches. Per the germline V gene, CDR1 is SGHVS and CDR2 is FNYEAQ. The CDR3 spans 14 residues. The CDR3 here is CASSLREDSYEQYF. CDR3 coding DNA: TGTGCCAGCAGCTTGCGGGAGGACTCCTACGAGCAGTACTTC.

The chain employs TRBV5-6 and TRBJ2-1; 10 positions match TRBD2. CDR3 length equals 15 residues. From germline, CDR1 is SGHDT and CDR2 YYEEEE. The V segment lost 4 bases and the J segment 7 bases; nucleotides outside the gene matches: 8. CDR3 amino acids: CASSPLAGLGNEQFF. DNA of the CDR3: TGTGCCAGCAGCCCACTAGCGGGATTGGGGAATGAGCAGTTCTTC.

This rearrangement joins TRBV5-3 to TRBJ2-7; D unclear. TRBV5-3 is noted as an ORF with a role that remains uncertain. Between the trimmed V and J ends, which lost 0 bases and 5 bases, there was a span of 15 bases. The CDR3 is 15 residues long. CDR3 loop: CARSLDNPPDHEQYF. CDR3 DNA sequence: TGTGCCAGAAGCTTGGATAACCCCCCGGACCACGAGCAGTACTTC.

The V and J genes are TRBV28 and TRBJ2-2, with D perhaps TRBD2 (6 bases). V was pared by 7 bases and J by 4 bases, with 19 bases between. Per the germline V gene, CDR1 is MDHEN and CDR2 is SYDVKM. The CDR3 runs to 16 residues. CDR3 bases: TGTGCCAGCAACCCTTCGGGGCTAGCGAGCACCGGGGAGCTGTTTTTT. Residues: CASNPSGLASTGELFF.

This clone was seen a single time. The chain is built from TRBV7-3 and TRBJ2-2; no reliable D call. The ends were cut back, 3 bases at V and 7 bases at J, with 9 bases in the middle. CDR1 and CDR2 (germline): SGHTA, FQGTGA. This CDR3 comprises 13 residues. As DNA, the CDR3 is TGTGCCAGCAGCTTGACTTTCGGCGGGGAGCTGTTTTTT. It is translated as CASSLTFGGELFF.

The chain couples TRBV6-5 to TRBJ1-4; D is unresolved. Trimming removed 8 bases at V and 8 bases at J, with 12 bases between. Germline CDR1 is MNHEY and CDR2 is SVGAGI. This CDR3 region has 12 residues. CDR3 residues: CASRGIGEKLFF. The CDR3 coding sequence is TGTGCCAGCCGAGGGATTGGGGAAAAACTGTTTTTT.